The rows below give T cell receptor beta chains drawn from one sample of a study of control samples from healthy donors and cancer patients. Libraries were prepared by immunoSEQ multiplex PCR; TCRdb keeps only in-frame clonotypes and omits some of them. The repertoire includes over 100,000 clones, approximately 90% of them detected once, and roughly a sixth sits in the top ten. The specimen sequenced was blood. The receptor source for this set is a woman aged 45-59 years in good health. Each CDR3 is given with its conserved first and last residue. The D gene is left open where the match is weak. Not every row has a clone size; where given, it reads once, few, many or a size class.

v_call: TRBV7-9; clone_size: -; d_call: -; j_call: TRBJ2-7; cdr3_nt: TGTGCCAGCAGCTCCCGCAGGAACCCCGGTATCGAGCAGTACTTC; cdr3_aa: CASSSRRNPGIEQYF
v_call: TRBV6-1; clone_size: -; d_call: -; j_call: TRBJ2-6; cdr3_nt: TGTGCCAGCAGCGAAATTGCAGGGACTGGGGCCAACGTCCTGACTTTC; cdr3_aa: CASSEIAGTGANVLTF
v_call: TRBV4-2; clone_size: -; d_call: -; j_call: TRBJ2-1; cdr3_nt: TGTGCCAGCAGCCAAGCTCCGGGCCCCCTGGGGAATGAGCAGTTCTTC; cdr3_aa: CASSQAPGPLGNEQFF
v_call: TRBV6-2/TRBV6-3; clone_size: -; d_call: -; j_call: TRBJ2-5; cdr3_nt: TGTGCCAGCAGTTACTCGCCTAACCGGAGGCTTGGGGGCCCAGAGACCCAGTACTTC; cdr3_aa: CASSYSPNRRLGGPETQYF
v_call: TRBV19; clone_size: -; d_call: -; j_call: TRBJ1-2; cdr3_nt: TGTGCCAGTAGTATATGGGGGACGGACTATGGCTACACCTTC; cdr3_aa: CASSIWGTDYGYTF
v_call: TRBV29-1; clone_size: once; d_call: -; j_call: TRBJ2-7; cdr3_nt: TGCAGCGTTGATGGGTATGGGACATCGGAATCCTACGAGCAGTACTTC; cdr3_aa: CSVDGYGTSESYEQYF
v_call: TRBV12-3/TRBV12-4; clone_size: -; d_call: -; j_call: TRBJ2-3; cdr3_nt: TGTGCCAGCAGTTTCAAAGATACGCAGTATTTT; cdr3_aa: CASSFKDTQYF
v_call: TRBV27; clone_size: -; d_call: TRBD2; j_call: TRBJ2-1; cdr3_nt: TGTGCCAGCATCATGACTAGCGTAACGAGATCGCCGAATGAGCAGTTCTTC; cdr3_aa: CASIMTSVTRSPNEQFF
v_call: TRBV30; clone_size: -; d_call: TRBD1; j_call: TRBJ1-6; cdr3_nt: TGTGCCTGGGCACAGGGGATGGCCTATAATTCACCCCTCCACTTT; cdr3_aa: CAWAQGMAYNSPLHF
v_call: TRBV19; clone_size: -; d_call: -; j_call: TRBJ2-6; cdr3_nt: TGTGCCAGCTATTCATGGGAGTCTGGGGCCAACGTCCTGACTTTC; cdr3_aa: CASYSWESGANVLTF
v_call: TRBV6-5; clone_size: -; d_call: -; j_call: TRBJ2-6; cdr3_nt: TGTGCCAGCAGGACCCGGGGGTCTGGGGCCAACGTCCTGACTTTC; cdr3_aa: CASRTRGSGANVLTF
v_call: TRBV7-9; clone_size: -; d_call: TRBD1; j_call: TRBJ2-5; cdr3_nt: TGTGCCAGCAGACATCCGCGACAGGGGGAGACCCAGTACTTC; cdr3_aa: CASRHPRQGETQYF
v_call: TRBV24-1; clone_size: -; d_call: -; j_call: TRBJ2-6; cdr3_nt: TGTGCCACCGGAGATTCGCGGTCTGGGGCCAACGTCCTGACTTTC; cdr3_aa: CATGDSRSGANVLTF
v_call: TRBV7-3; clone_size: -; d_call: -; j_call: TRBJ2-2; cdr3_nt: TGTGCCAGCAGCTTAGACGGGGAGCTGTTTTTT; cdr3_aa: CASSLDGELFF
v_call: TRBV2; clone_size: -; d_call: -; j_call: TRBJ2-2; cdr3_nt: TGTGCCAGCAGGGGCGGGGAGCTGTTTTTT; cdr3_aa: CASRGGELFF
v_call: TRBV5-1; clone_size: -; d_call: TRBD2; j_call: TRBJ2-5; cdr3_nt: TGCGCCAGCAGCACTAGCGGGTACCAAGAGACCCAGTACTTC; cdr3_aa: CASSTSGYQETQYF
v_call: TRBV4-1; clone_size: -; d_call: -; j_call: TRBJ1-1; cdr3_nt: TGCGCCAGCAGCCATTCCCTTGGATGGACTGAAGCTTTCTTT; cdr3_aa: CASSHSLGWTEAFF
v_call: TRBV11-2; clone_size: -; d_call: TRBD2; j_call: TRBJ2-3; cdr3_nt: TGTGCCAGCAGCAAGGGAGGGAGCACAGATACGCAGTATTTT; cdr3_aa: CASSKGGSTDTQYF